The sequence of this T cell receptor (beta chain) was determined in a study of blood T cell repertoires in COVID-19. For the study at large: Sites in the United States, Italy and Spain provided acute and convalescent COVID-19 samples.

Libraries were prepared by immunoSEQ multiplex PCR; TCRdb keeps only in-frame clonotypes and omits some of them. The sample lists about 220,000 clones; around 86% were seen once. Germline V gives CDR1 LNHDA, CDR2 SQIVND (reference sequence). The ends lost 6 bases at V and 9 bases at J; junction bases unmatched: 17. CDR3 length: 18 amino acids. V usage is TRBV19 and J usage is TRBJ2-1; 13 nucleotides match TRBD2. This clonotype was obtained from a woman between 50 and 59 years old with COVID-19, enrolled during active disease. Sequencing was carried out using peripheral blood. The CDR3 loop is CASSSTLKTSGGAGEQFF. CDR3 sequence (DNA): TGTGCCAGTAGCTCTACCCTTAAAACTAGCGGGGGGGCCGGTGAGCAGTTCTTC.